The 8 T cell receptor beta chains below all came from one sample that was sequenced in a study of blood T cell repertoires in COVID-19. Some clones are missing from TCRdb's copy, which holds only in-frame ones; the method was immunoSEQ multiplex PCR. The profile shows 4,000 to 6,000 clones, 82% of them singletons. Sequenced: peripheral blood. The receptors stem from a man aged 65-85 years with active COVID-19.

This chain joins TRBV5-1 and TRBJ2-1, with 14 bases matching TRBD2. There are 17 residues in the CDR3. With V trimmed by 4 bases and J by 7 bases, 10 bases remained unmatched. CDR1 and CDR2 (germline): SGHRS, YFSETQ. CDR3 coding DNA: TGCGCCAGCAGCCCAGGACTAGCGGGGGGCCAGGGGAATGAGCAGTTCTTC. Amino acid sequence: CASSPGLAGGQGNEQFF.

This sequence joins TRBV7-6 and TRBJ2-2; 11 positions match TRBD2. V shed 5 bases, J shed 4 bases, and the junction held 6 bases outside the gene matches. Germline assignment: CDR1 SGHVS and CDR2 FNYEAQ. The CDR3 is 16 amino acids. The CDR3 is CASSAGTSGLTGELFF. The CDR3 bases are TGTGCCAGCAGCGCCGGGACTAGCGGACTCACCGGGGAGCTGTTTTTT.

This chain links TRBV28 with TRBJ1-5, with 9 bases that match TRBD1. Germline CDR1 MDHEN, CDR2 SYDVKM. The CDR3 spans 16 residues. J was trimmed by 4 bases and V by 4 bases; bases with no gene match: 8. The CDR3 sequence: CASSSYPGTGNQPQHF. The CDR3 DNA follows: TGTGCCAGCAGTTCATACCCCGGGACAGGGAATCAGCCCCAGCATTTT. Based on the CDR3 plus reference TRBV28 and TRBJ1-5, the full variable domain is DVKVTQSSRYLVKRTGEKVFLECVQDMDHENMFWYRQDPGLGLRLIYFSYDVKMKEKGDIPEGYSVSREKKERFSLILESASTNQTSMYLCASSSYPGTGNQPQHFGDGTRLSIL.

This chain uses TRBV5-6 with TRBJ1-2; TRBD1 matches at 8 bases. The CDR3 has 15 amino acids. V gave up 5 bases and J gave up 0 bases; unmatched junction bases: 6. Germline V gives CDR1 SGHDT, CDR2 YYEEEE. CDR3 nucleotide sequence: TGTGCCAGCAGTTGGGACAGGAGAGCTAACTATGGCTACACCTTC. This encodes CASSWDRRANYGYTF.

This clone ranks as large. The chain is built from TRBV6-2 or TRBV6-3 and TRBJ1-6, with 12 bases matching TRBD1. J lost 9 bases, V lost 6 bases, and 18 bases had no gene match. From germline, CDR1 is MNHEY and CDR2 SVGEGT. The CDR3 length is 19 residues. The CDR3 loop is CASSPHGTGGDPAFSPLHF. CDR3 in DNA: TGTGCCAGCAGCCCACATGGGACAGGGGGCGACCCCGCCTTTTCACCCCTCCACTTT.

This clone has just a few counts. The chain uses TRBV7-2 and TRBJ2-1, with TRBD2 identical over 15 bases. The junction had 5 bases not matched to a gene; V was cut back by 4 bases and J by 4 bases. Germline CDR1 and CDR2: SGHTA and FQGNSA. This CDR3 spans 17 amino acids. DNA for the CDR3: TGTGCCAGCAGCTCCGCAGGGACTAGCGGGGGGTACAATGAGCAGTTCTTC. This translates into CASSSAGTSGGYNEQFF.

DNA for the CDR3: TGTGCCAGCAGCTTAGCAACAGAGGAAGCTTTCTTT. Amino acid sequence: CASSLATEEAFF. The J gene is TRBJ1-1, the V gene TRBV11-2, with D uncertain. This CDR3 has 12 amino acids. Germline CDR1 reads SGHAT; CDR2 reads FQNNGV. The ends were cut back, 1 base at V and 8 bases at J, with 8 bases in the middle.

This clone was counted once. The J gene is TRBJ2-7, the V gene TRBV3-1 (or the pseudogene TRBV3-2), with D tentatively TRBD2 (6 bases). The length of the CDR3 is 14 residues. Trimming cost V 3 bases and J 0 bases, with 9 bases left between them. Germline V gives CDR1 LGHDT, CDR2 YNNKEL (reference sequence). The CDR3 region has the DNA TGTGCCAGCAGCCAGGACGGGAGCTCCTACGAGCAGTACTTC. Amino acids: CASSQDGSSYEQYF.